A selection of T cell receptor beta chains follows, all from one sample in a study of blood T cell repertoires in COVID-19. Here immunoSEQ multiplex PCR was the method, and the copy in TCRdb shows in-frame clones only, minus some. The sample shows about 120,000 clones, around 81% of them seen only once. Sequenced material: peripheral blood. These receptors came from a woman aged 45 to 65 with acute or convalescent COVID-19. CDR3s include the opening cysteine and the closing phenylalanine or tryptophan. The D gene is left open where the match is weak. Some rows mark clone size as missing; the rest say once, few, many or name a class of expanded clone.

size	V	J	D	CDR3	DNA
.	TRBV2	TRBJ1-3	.	CATYRLSGNTIYF	TGTGCCACCTACCGATTGAGTGGAAACACCATATATTTT
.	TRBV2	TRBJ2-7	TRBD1	CASRDRYYEQYF	TGTGCCAGCAGGGACAGGTACTACGAGCAGTACTTC
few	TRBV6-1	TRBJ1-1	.	CASSESRNTEAFF	TGTGCCAGCAGTGAATCCAGGAACACTGAAGCTTTCTTT
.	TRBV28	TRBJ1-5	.	CASSSRDLAFQHF	TGTGCCAGCAGTTCGAGGGATTTGGCGTTTCAGCATTTT
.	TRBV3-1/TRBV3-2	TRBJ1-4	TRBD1	CASSGRDRGFRSEKLFF	TGTGCCAGCAGCGGCCGGGACAGGGGGTTCAGGAGTGAAAAACTGTTTTTT
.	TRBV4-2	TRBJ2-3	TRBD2	CASTIMGEREGADTQYF	TGTGCCAGCACCATAATGGGTGAGCGGGAGGGAGCAGATACGCAGTATTTT
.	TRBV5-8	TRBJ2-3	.	CASSFLADMQYF	TGTGCCAGCAGCTTCTTGGCCGATATGCAGTATTTT
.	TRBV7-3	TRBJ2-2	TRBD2	CASSLMGSGAGELFF	TGTGCCAGCAGCTTAATGGGTAGCGGGGCCGGGGAGCTGTTTTTT
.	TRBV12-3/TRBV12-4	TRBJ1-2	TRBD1	CASSPEGAGYTF	TGTGCCAGCAGCCCCGAGGGGGCTGGCTACACCTTC
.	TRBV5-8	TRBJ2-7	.	CASSPQFYEQYF	TGTGCCAGCAGCCCCCAGTTCTACGAGCAGTACTTC
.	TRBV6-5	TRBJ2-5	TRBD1	CASSWSHGQGGETQYF	TGTGCCAGCAGTTGGTCCCACGGACAGGGGGGGGAGACCCAGTACTTC
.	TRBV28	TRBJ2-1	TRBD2	CASSLAGGPSNDEQFF	TGTGCCAGCAGCCTAGCGGGAGGGCCTAGTAACGATGAGCAGTTCTTC
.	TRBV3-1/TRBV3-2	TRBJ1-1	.	CASSQDNREGGETEAFF	TGTGCCAGCAGCCAAGACAACAGGGAAGGGGGTGAAACTGAAGCTTTCTTT
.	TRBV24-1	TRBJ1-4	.	CATSDLVENEKLFF	TGTGCCACCAGTGATTTGGTGGAGAATGAAAAACTGTTTTTT
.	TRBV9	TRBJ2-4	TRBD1	CASSVGGGRDIQYF	TGTGCCAGCAGCGTAGGAGGGGGCAGGGACATTCAGTACTTC
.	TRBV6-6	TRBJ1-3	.	CASRGTGNTIYF	TGTGCCAGTCGAGGGACTGGAAACACCATATATTTT
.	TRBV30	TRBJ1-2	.	CAWSVAGSYGYTF	TGTGCCTGGAGTGTAGCAGGCTCCTATGGCTACACCTTC
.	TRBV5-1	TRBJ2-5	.	CASRMSGSETQYF	TGCGCCAGCAGAATGAGCGGGTCCGAGACCCAGTACTTC
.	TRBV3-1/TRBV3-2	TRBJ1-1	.	CASSRGGGLNTEAFF	TGTGCCAGCAGCCGAGGGGGGGGCTTGAACACTGAAGCTTTCTTT
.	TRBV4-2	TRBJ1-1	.	CASSRGLRQNTEAFF	TGTGCCAGCAGCCGGGGACTCCGACAGAACACTGAAGCTTTCTTT
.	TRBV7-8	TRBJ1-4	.	CASSLVLGGSEKLFF	TGTGCCAGCAGCTTAGTCCTTGGAGGGAGCGAAAAACTGTTTTTT
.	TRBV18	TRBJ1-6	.	CASSPSVPLYNSPLHF	TGTGCCAGCTCACCATCTGTCCCTCTCTATAATTCACCCCTCCACTTT
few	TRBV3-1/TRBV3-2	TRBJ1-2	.	CASSPLPGYGYTF	TGTGCCAGCAGCCCCCTCCCCGGCTATGGCTACACCTTC
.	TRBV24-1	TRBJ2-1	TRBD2	CATSGTSGGNEQFF	TGTGCCACCAGTGGGACTAGCGGGGGCAATGAGCAGTTCTTC
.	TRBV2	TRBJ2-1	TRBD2	CASSPSGVYNEQFF	TGTGCCAGCAGTCCTAGCGGGGTTTACAATGAGCAGTTCTTC
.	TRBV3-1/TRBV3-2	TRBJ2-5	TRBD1	CASSQGSGTGHTQYF	TGTGCCAGCAGCCAGGGTTCCGGGACAGGGCATACCCAGTACTTC
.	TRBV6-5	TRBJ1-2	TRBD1	CASRPTGTGNYGYTF	TGTGCCAGCAGACCTACCGGGACAGGGAACTATGGCTACACCTTC
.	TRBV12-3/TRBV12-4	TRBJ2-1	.	CASSLAGFGEQFF	TGTGCCAGCAGTTTGGCGGGGTTCGGGGAGCAGTTCTTC
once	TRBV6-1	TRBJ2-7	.	CASSELWGVDEQYF	TGTGCCAGCAGTGAACTCTGGGGGGTGGACGAGCAGTACTTC
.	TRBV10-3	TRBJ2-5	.	CAIRGGTDQETQYF	TGTGCCATCAGAGGGGGGACAGATCAAGAGACCCAGTACTTC
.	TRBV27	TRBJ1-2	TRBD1	CASSEGLDRSARSYTF	TGTGCCAGCAGTGAAGGCCTGGACAGGAGTGCTAGGAGCTACACCTTC
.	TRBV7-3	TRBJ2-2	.	CASSLAHPGTGELFF	TGTGCCAGCAGCTTAGCCCATCCGGGGACCGGGGAGCTGTTTTTT